Given below is one T cell receptor (beta chain) in context. This record comes from a study of blood T cell repertoires in COVID-19. About the study: Sites across the United States, Italy and Spain contributed samples from acute and convalescent COVID-19. T cells, B-cell-depleted T cells, or PBMCs supplied cDNA or gDNA.

Trimming left V 5 bases short and J 0 bases short, with 8 bases between. CDR3 length equals 14 residues. Looked up from germline, CDR1 is SNHLY and CDR2 is FYNNEI. Original processing methods: The authors estimated nucleated cell counts from reference gene primer amplification. Generated by immunoSEQ multiplex PCR, the TCRdb table keeps only in-frame clones and is missing some. That table gives V, J and clone size, and the DNA gave D and trimming. The sample has 380,000 or so clones; roughly 90% are singletons. The source material was peripheral blood. The J gene is TRBJ1-5, the V gene TRBV2; a weak D match, TRBD1 (5 bases). This receptor was identified in a man aged 40-55 years with acute or convalescent COVID-19. CDR3 residues: CASSRQFSNQPQHF. In nucleotides, the CDR3 is TGTGCCAGCAGTCGACAGTTTAGCAATCAGCCCCAGCATTTT.